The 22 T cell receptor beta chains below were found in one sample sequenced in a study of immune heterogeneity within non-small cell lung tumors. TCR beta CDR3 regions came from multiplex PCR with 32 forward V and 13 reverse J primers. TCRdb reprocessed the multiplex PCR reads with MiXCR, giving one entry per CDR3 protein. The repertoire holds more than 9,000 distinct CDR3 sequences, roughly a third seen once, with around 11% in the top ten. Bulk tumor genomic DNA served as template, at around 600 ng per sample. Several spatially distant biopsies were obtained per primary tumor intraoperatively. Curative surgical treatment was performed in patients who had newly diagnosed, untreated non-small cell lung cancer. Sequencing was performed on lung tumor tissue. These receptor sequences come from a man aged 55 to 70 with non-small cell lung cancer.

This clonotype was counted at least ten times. In nucleotides, the CDR3 is TGTGCCAGCAGTTTGATCCACACCGGGGAGCTGTTTTTT. It encodes CASSLIHTGELFF. The rearrangement links TRBV12-3 or TRBV12-4 to TRBJ2-2; D is uncertain. V dropped 3 bases and J dropped 3 bases, with 5 bases sitting between them. This CDR3 spans 13 amino acids.

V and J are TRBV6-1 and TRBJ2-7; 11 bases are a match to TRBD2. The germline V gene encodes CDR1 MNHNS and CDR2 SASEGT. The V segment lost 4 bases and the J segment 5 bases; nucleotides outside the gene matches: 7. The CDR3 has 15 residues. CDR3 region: CASSATSGGSDEQYF. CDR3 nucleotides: TGTGCCAGCAGTGCAACTAGCGGGGGTTCCGACGAGCAGTACTTC.

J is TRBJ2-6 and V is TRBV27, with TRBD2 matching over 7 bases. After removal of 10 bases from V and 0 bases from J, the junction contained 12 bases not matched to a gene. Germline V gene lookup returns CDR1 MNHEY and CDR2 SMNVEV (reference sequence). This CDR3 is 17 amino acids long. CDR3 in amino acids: CATTRAGAPSGANVLTF. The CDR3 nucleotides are TGTGCCACCACTCGCGCGGGAGCCCCCTCTGGGGCCAACGTCCTGACTTTC.

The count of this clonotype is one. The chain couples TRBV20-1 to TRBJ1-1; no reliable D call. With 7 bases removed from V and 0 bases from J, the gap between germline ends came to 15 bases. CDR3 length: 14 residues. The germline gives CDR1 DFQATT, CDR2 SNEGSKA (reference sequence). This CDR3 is CSGRRAAVNTEAFF. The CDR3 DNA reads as TGCAGTGGCCGGCGGGCAGCAGTGAACACTGAAGCTTTCTTT.

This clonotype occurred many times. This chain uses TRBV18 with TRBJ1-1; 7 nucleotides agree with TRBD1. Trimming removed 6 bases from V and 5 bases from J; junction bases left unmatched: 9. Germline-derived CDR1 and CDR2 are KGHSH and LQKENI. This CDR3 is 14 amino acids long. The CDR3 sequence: CASSSSLRGTEAFF. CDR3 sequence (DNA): TGTGCCAGCTCTTCATCGCTCAGGGGGACTGAAGCTTTCTTT.

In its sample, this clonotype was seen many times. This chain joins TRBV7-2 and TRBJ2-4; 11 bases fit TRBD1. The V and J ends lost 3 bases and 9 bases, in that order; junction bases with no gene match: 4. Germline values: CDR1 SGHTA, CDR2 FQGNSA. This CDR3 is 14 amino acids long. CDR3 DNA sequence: TGTGCCAGCAGCTTTACCGGGACAGGGGGCATTCAGTACTTC. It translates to CASSFTGTGGIQYF.

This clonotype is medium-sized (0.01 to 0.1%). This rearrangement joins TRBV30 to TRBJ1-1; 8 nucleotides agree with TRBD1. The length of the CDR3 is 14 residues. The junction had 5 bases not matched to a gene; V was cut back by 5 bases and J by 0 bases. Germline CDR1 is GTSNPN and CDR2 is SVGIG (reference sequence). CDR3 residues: CAWDRGKMNTEAFF. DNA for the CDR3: TGTGCCTGGGACAGGGGAAAGATGAACACTGAAGCTTTCTTT. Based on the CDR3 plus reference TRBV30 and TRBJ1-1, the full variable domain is SQTIHQWPATLVQPVGSPLSLECTVEGTSNPNLYWYRQAAGRGLQLLFYSVGIGQISSEVPQNLSASRPQDRQFILSSKKLLLSDSGFYLCAWDRGKMNTEAFFGQGTRLTVV.

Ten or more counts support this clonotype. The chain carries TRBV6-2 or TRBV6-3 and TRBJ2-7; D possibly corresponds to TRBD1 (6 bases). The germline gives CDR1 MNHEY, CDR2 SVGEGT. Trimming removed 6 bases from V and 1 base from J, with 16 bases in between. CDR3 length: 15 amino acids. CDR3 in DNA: TGTGCCAGCAGGTCACACAGGGCCCCGTCCTACGAGCAGTACTTC. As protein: CASRSHRAPSYEQYF.

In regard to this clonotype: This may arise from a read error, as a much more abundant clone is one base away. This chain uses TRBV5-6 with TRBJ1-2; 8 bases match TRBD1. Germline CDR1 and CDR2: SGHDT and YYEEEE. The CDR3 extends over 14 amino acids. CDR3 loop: CACSLTGADWGYTF. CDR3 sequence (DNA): TGTGCCTGCAGCTTGACAGGGGCTGATTGGGGCTACACCTTC.

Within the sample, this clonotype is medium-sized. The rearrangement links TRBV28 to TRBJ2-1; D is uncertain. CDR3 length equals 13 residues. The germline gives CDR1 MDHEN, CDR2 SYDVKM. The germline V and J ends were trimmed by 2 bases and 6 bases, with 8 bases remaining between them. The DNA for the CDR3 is TGTGCCAGCAGTTTAGTAGTTCCCAATGAGCAGTTCTTC. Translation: CASSLVVPNEQFF.

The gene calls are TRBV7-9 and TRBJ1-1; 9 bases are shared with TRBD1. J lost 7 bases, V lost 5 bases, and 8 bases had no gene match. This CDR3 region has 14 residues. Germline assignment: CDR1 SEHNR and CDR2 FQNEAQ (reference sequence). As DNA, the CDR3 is TGTGCCAGCAGCCCAGACAGGGGGGCCCATGAAGCTTTCTTT. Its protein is CASSPDRGAHEAFF.

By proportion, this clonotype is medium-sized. The CDR3 DNA sequence: TGTGCCAGCAGTGAGGAGGGACATAAGGGAGGCTACACCTTC. Translation: CASSEEGHKGGYTF. The V gene is TRBV6-1, the J gene TRBJ1-2, with D tentatively TRBD1 (6 bases). The V end lost 3 bases, the J end lost 8 bases, and 16 bases lay between the germline ends. Germline lookup yields CDR1 MNHNS and CDR2 SASEGT. This CDR3 has 14 amino acids.

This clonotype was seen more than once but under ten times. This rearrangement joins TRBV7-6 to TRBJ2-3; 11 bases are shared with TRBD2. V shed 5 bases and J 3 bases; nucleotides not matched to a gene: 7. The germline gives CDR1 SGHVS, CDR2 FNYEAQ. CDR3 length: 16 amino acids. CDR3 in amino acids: CASSPETSGTTDTQYF. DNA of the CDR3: TGTGCCAGCAGCCCAGAGACTAGCGGGACTACAGATACGCAGTATTTT.

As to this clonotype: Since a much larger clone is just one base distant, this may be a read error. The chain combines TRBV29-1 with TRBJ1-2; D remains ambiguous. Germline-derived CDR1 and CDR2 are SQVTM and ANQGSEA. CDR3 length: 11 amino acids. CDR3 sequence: CRVARSGGYTF. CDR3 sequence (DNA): TGCAGAGTTGCGCGTTCTGGTGGCTACACCTTC. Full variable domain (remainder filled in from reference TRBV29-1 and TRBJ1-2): SAVISQKPSRDICQRGTSLTIQCQVDSQVTMMFWYRQQPGQSLTLIATANQGSEATYESGFVIDKFPISRPNLTFSTLTVSNMSPEDSSIYLCRVARSGGYTFGSGTRLTVV.

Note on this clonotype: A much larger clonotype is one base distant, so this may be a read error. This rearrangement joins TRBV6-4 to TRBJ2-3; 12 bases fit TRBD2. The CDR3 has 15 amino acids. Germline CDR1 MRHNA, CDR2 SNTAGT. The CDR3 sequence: CASSVLAGGTATQYF. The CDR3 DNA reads TGTGCCAGCAGTGTCCTAGCGGGAGGGACAGCTACGCAGTATTTT.

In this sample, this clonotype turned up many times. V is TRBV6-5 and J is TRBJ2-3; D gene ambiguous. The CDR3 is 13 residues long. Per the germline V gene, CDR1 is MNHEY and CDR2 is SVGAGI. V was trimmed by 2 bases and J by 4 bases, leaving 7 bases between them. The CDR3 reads CASSYRVADTQYF. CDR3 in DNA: TGTGCCAGCAGTTACAGAGTCGCAGATACGCAGTATTTT.

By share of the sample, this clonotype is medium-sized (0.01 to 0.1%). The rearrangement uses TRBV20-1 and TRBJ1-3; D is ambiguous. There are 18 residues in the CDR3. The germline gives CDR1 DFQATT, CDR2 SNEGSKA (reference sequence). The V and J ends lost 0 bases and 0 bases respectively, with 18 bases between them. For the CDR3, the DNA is TGCAGTGCTAGAGATATAAGTCTTGGGGAGAGCTCTGGAAACACCATATATTTT. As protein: CSARDISLGESSGNTIYF.

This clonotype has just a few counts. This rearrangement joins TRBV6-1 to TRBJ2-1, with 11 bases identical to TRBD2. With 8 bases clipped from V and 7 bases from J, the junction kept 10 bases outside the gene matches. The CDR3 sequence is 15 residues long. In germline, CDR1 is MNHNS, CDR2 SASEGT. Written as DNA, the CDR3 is TGTGCCAGCTGGGGGGTGGCTAGCGGGAGGAATGAGCAGTTCTTC. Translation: CASWGVASGRNEQFF.

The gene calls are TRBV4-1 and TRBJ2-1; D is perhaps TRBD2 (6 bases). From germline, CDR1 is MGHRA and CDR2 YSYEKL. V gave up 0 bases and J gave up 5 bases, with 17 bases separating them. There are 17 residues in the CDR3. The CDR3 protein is CASSQDGRLGAHNEQFF. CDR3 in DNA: TGCGCCAGCAGCCAAGATGGGAGACTAGGGGCCCACAATGAGCAGTTCTTC.

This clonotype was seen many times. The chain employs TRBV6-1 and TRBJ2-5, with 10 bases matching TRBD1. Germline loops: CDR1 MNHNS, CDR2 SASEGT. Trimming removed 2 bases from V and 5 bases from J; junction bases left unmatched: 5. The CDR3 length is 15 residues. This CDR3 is CASSEWDRGSETQYF. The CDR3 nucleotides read TGTGCCAGCAGTGAATGGGACAGGGGTTCGGAGACCCAGTACTTC.

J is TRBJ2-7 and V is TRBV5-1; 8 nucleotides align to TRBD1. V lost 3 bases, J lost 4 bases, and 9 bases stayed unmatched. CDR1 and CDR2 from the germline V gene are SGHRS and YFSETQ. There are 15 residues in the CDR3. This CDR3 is CASSSPGTGIYEQYF. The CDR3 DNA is TGCGCCAGCAGCTCTCCCGGGACAGGTATATACGAGCAGTACTTC.

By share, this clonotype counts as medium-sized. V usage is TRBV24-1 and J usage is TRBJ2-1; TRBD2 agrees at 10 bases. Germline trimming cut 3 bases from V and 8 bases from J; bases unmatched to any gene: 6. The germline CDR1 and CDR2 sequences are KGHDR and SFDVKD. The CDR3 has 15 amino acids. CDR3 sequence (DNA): TGTGCCACCAGTGATAGCGGGAGGGCCGAAGATGAGCAGTTCTTC. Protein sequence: CATSDSGRAEDEQFF.